This T cell receptor beta chain stems from a study of blood T cell repertoires in COVID-19. Only one count was recorded for this clone. Some clones are missing from TCRdb's copy, which holds only in-frame ones; the method was immunoSEQ multiplex PCR. The data show 150,000 to 200,000 clones, with 79% seen just once and under 20% held by the top ten. The sequence came from a woman aged 70-85 years in a cohort exposed to, infected with or recovered from COVID-19 (not recorded which). Sequences were obtained from PBMCs or T cells enriched from blood (not recorded which).

The CDR3: CASSPDRGNTGELFF. The CDR3 nucleotides read TGCGCCAGCAGCCCCGACAGGGGGAACACCGGGGAGCTGTTTTTT. V gene TRBV5-1 combines with J gene TRBJ2-2; TRBD1 agrees at 8 bases. This CDR3 has 15 amino acids. Germline assignment: CDR1 SGHRS and CDR2 YFSETQ. V lost 4 bases to trimming and J lost 1 base; unmatched junction nucleotides: 3.